This T cell receptor beta chain originates from a study of vaccination effects on CD4 cells after COVID-19. Expansion of antigen-specific CD4+ T cells with viral peptide pools was carried out by the ViraFEST assay before sequencing. With roughly nine days of culture completed, CD4+ T cells were isolated. In the vaccine recipients, nucleocapsid antibodies were negative and there was no prior SARS-CoV-2 infection. Concerning this clone: Its antigen is still unknown.

TCRdb's copy holds only in-frame clones and misses some; the assay was immunoSEQ multiplex PCR. The sample has roughly 25,000 clones, approximately 71% seen once; the top ten hold roughly an eighth. The CDR3 is made up of 16 amino acids. V lost 0 bases to trimming and J lost 3 bases, with 14 bases between them. The germline gives CDR1 MGHRA, CDR2 YSYEKL. This chain uses TRBV4-1 with TRBJ1-1; D gene unclear. This clonotype was sampled from a human donor who received a COVID-19 vaccine. Sequenced material: CD4+ T cells from PBMCs cultured with HCoV-OC43 spike peptides, taken before COVID-19 vaccination. Stated subset: HCoV-OC43 spike overlapping peptide pool stimulation. CDR3 in DNA: TGCGCCAGCAGCCAAGACGGAATCCGGAGGGACACTGAAGCTTTCTTT. This encodes CASSQDGIRRDTEAFF.